This T cell receptor (beta chain) comes out of a study of T cell clonality in common variable immunodeficiency. Study-wide results and caveats: Compared with healthy controls, CVID subjects showed increased TCRbeta clonality, mostly in about a third.

This clone was seen many times. Its antigen remains unidentified. One junction end disagrees with the germline gene, perhaps due to a read error. Sequencing ends 3 residues short of the CDR3 end; the germline J gene provides the rest. Sequenced by immunoSEQ multiplex PCR; TCRdb stores in-frame clones only, minus some. The specimen has approximately 81,000 clones, none found just once. Per germline, CDR1 LGHNA and CDR2 YNFKEQ. The CDR3 is made up of 14 amino acids. The chain links TRBV4-2 to TRBJ1-2; D possibly corresponds to TRBD1 (5 bases). Sequencing input: peripheral blood mononuclear cells. The clonotype was recovered from a person between 18 and 75 years old in good health. The DNA read from the CDR3 is TGCGCCAGCAGCCACGACACGGGGGACTATGGC. This encodes CASSHDTGDYG. The entire CDR3 protein is CASSHDTGDYGYTF.